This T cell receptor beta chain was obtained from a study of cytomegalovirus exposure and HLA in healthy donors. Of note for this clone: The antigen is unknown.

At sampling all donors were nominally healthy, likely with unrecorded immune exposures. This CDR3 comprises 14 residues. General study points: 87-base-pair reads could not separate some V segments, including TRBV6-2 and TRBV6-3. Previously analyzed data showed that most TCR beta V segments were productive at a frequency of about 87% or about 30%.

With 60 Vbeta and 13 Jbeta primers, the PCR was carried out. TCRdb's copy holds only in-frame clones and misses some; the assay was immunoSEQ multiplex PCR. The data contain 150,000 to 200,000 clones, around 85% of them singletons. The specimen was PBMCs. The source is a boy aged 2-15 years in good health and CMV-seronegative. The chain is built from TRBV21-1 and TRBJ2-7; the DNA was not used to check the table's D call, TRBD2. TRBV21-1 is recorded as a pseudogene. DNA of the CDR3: TGTGCCAGCAGCCTCCGGACTAGCGGCTACGAGCAGTACTTC. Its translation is CASSLRTSGYEQYF.